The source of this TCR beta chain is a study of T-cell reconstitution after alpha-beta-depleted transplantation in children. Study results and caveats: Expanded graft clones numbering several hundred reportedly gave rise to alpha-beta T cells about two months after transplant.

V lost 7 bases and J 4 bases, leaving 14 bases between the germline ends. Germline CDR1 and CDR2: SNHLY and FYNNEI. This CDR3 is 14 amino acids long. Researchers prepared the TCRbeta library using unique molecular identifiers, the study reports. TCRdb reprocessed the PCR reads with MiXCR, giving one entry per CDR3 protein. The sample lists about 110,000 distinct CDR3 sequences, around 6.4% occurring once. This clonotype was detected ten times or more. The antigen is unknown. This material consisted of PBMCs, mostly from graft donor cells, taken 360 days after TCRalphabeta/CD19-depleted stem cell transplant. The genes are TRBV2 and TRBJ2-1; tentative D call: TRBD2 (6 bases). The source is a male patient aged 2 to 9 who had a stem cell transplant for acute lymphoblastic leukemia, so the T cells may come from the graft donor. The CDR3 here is CASTPGVGYNEQFF. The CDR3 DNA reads TGTGCCAGCACTCCGGGGGTAGGGTACAATGAGCAGTTCTTC.